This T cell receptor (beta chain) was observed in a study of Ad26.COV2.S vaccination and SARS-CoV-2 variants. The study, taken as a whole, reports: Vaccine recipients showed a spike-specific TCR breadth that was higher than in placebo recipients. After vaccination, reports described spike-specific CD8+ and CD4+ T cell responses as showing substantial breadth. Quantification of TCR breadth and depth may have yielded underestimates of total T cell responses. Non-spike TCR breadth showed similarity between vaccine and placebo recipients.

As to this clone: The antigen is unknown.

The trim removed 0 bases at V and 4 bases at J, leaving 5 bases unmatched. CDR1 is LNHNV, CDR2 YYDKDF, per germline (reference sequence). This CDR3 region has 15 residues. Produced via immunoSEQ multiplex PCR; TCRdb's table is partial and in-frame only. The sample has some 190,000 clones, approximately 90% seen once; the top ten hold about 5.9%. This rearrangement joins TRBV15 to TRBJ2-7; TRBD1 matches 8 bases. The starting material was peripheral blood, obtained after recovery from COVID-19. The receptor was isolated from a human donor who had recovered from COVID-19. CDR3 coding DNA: TGTGCCACCAGCAGAGAGGTAGGACAGGGTTACGAGCAGTACTTC. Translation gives CATSREVGQGYEQYF. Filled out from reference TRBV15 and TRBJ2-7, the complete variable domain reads DAMVIQNPRYQVTQFGKPVTLSCSQTLNHNVMYWYQQKSSQAPKLLFHYYDKDFNNEADTPDNFQSRRPNTSFCFLDIRSPGLGDTAMYLCATSREVGQGYEQYFGPGTRLTVT.